These T cell receptor beta chains were read from a single sample in a study of PD-L1 blockade in urothelial cancer. TCRdb's copy holds only in-frame clones and misses some; the assay was immunoSEQ multiplex PCR. Of about 87,000 clones listed, 80% to 85% are singletons. The material was PBMCs, obtained around atezolizumab (anti-PD-L1) treatment. Every receptor here comes from a man between 60 and 75 years old with urothelial cancer. CDR3s include the opening cysteine and the closing phenylalanine or tryptophan. D genes are given only for firm matches. Clone size, where shown, is once, few, many, or a class for clones that have expanded.

clone_size j_call d_call v_call cdr3_aa cdr3_nt
NA TRBJ2-1 TRBD1 TRBV6-6 CASSLSTGLNEQFF TGTGCCAGCAGCCTATCGACAGGGTTGAATGAGCAGTTCTTC
NA TRBJ2-7 NA TRBV15 CATSRSTGRSFEQYF TGTGCCACCAGCAGATCGACAGGGAGGTCCTTCGAGCAGTACTTC
once TRBJ1-6 NA TRBV7-2 CASSLLRDNSPLHF TGTGCCAGCAGCTTACTCAGGGATAATTCACCCCTCCACTTT
NA TRBJ2-7 NA TRBV7-6 CASSLGESFTYEQYF TGTGCCAGCAGCTTAGGGGAGTCGTTCACGTACGAGCAGTACTTC
NA TRBJ2-5 NA TRBV11-3 CASSLLGDQETQYF TGTGCCAGCAGCCTTCTAGGGGATCAAGAGACCCAGTACTTC
NA TRBJ2-5 TRBD1 TRBV18 CASSPQGTGRETQYF TGTGCCAGCTCACCCCAAGGGACAGGGCGAGAGACCCAGTACTTC
NA TRBJ2-5 TRBD1 TRBV9 CASSQRPPPGQGPQETQYF TGTGCCAGCAGCCAACGACCACCTCCGGGACAGGGGCCTCAAGAGACCCAGTACTTC
NA TRBJ1-2 NA TRBV6-1 CASRPTAFIGYTF TGTGCCAGCAGACCTACCGCCTTCATTGGCTACACCTTC
NA TRBJ1-1 NA TRBV9 CASSGLEGWVTEAFF TGTGCCAGCAGTGGTTTAGAGGGCTGGGTCACTGAAGCTTTCTTT
once TRBJ1-2 TRBD1 TRBV19 CASSIRDRADYGYTF TGTGCCAGTAGTATTCGGGACAGGGCAGACTATGGCTACACCTTC
NA TRBJ2-2 TRBD2 TRBV13 CASSLELAGGPGELFF TGTGCCAGCAGCTTAGAACTAGCGGGAGGGCCAGGGGAGCTGTTTTTT
NA TRBJ2-2 NA TRBV10-3 CAISERGNTGELFF TGTGCCATCAGTGAGCGAGGGAACACCGGGGAGCTGTTTTTT
NA TRBJ1-4 NA TRBV6-5 CASSYSIPGYSLFF TGTGCCAGCAGTTACTCGATTCCCGGGTATTCACTGTTTTTT
NA TRBJ2-7 TRBD1 TRBV11-2 CASSRGTGGSYEQYF TGTGCCAGCAGCCGTGGGACAGGGGGCTCCTACGAGCAGTACTTC
NA TRBJ1-3 NA TRBV7-9 CASDRDPGNTIYF TGTGCCAGCGACAGAGACCCTGGAAACACCATATATTTT
once TRBJ2-6 NA TRBV7-2 CASSLVGGGTSGANVLTF TGTGCCAGCAGCTTAGTGGGAGGGGGGACCTCTGGGGCCAACGTCCTGACTTTC
NA TRBJ2-7 NA TRBV2 CASQRGVSSYEQYF TGTGCCAGCCAACGGGGTGTTTCGTCCTACGAGCAGTACTTC
NA TRBJ2-1 TRBD2 TRBV10-1 CASSAGGPQFF TGCGCCAGCAGTGCGGGAGGGCCTCAGTTCTTC
NA TRBJ2-1 NA TRBV29-1 CSVGKDNEQFF TGCAGCGTCGGGAAAGACAATGAGCAGTTCTTC
NA TRBJ2-1 TRBD2 TRBV7-6 CASSLGAAGGGNEQFF TGTGCCAGCAGCTTAGGAGCAGCGGGGGGGGGAAATGAGCAGTTCTTC